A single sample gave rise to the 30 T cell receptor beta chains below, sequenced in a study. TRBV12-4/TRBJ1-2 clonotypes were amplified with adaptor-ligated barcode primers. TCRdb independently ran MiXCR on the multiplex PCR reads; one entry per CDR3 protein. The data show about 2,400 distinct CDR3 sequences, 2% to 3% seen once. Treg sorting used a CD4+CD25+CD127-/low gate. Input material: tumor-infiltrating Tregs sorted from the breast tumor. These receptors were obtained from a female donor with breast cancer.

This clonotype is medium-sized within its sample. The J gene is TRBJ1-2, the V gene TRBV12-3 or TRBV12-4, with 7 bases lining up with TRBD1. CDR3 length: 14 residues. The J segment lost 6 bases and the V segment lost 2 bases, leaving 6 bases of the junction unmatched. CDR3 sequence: CASSLTGVGHGYTF. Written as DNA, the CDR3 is TGTGCCAGCAGTTTAACAGGGGTGGGGCATGGCTACACCTTC.

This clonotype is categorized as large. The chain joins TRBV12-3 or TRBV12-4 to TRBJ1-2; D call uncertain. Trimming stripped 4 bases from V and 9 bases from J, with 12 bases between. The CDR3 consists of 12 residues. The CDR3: CASSSRLRSYTF. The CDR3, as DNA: TGTGCCAGCAGTTCCCGTCTAAGGAGCTACACCTTC.

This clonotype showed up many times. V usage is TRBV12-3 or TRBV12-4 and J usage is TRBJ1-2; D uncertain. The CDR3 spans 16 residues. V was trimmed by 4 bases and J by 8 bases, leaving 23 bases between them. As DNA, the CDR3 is TGTGCCAGCAGTTCATCGACACCAACTTATGCGAGCGGCTACACCTTC. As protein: CASSSSTPTYASGYTF.

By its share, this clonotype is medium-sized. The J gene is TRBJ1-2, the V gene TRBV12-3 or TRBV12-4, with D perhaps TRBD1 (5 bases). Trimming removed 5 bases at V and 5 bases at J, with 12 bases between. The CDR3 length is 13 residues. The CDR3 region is CASSGTNRYGYTF. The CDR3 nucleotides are TGTGCCAGCAGTGGGACTAATAGATATGGCTACACCTTC.

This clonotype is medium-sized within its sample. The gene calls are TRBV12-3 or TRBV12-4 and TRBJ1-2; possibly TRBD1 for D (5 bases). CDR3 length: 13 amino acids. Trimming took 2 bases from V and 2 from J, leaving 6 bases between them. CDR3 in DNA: TGTGCCAGCAGTTTAAACAGGAACTATGGCTACACCTTC. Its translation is CASSLNRNYGYTF.

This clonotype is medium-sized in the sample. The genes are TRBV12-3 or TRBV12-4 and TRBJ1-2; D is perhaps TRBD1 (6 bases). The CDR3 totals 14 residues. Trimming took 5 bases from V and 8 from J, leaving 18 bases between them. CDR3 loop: CASSPRDTRGGYTF. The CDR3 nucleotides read TGTGCCAGCAGTCCCCGGGACACCCGGGGCGGCTACACCTTC.

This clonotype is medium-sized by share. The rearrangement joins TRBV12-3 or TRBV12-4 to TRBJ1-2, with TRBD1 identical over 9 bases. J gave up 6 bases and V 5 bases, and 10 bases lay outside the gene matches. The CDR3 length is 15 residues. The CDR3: CASSPNGQGRNGYTF. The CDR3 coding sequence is TGTGCCAGCAGTCCAAACGGACAGGGGAGAAATGGCTACACCTTC.

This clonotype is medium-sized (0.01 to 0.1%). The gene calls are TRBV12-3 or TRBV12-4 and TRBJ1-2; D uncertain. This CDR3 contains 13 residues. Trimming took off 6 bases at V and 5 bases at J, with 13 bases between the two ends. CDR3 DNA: TGTGCCAGCAGCGGCTCACGGGCTTATGGCTACACCTTC. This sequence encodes CASSGSRAYGYTF.

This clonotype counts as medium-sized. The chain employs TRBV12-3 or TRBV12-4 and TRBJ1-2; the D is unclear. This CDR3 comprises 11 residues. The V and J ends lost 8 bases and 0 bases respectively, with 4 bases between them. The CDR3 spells CASGSNYGYTF. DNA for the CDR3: TGTGCCAGCGGATCTAACTATGGCTACACCTTC.

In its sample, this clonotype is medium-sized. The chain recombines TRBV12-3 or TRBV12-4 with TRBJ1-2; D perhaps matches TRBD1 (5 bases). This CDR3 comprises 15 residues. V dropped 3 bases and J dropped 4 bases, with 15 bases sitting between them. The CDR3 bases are TGTGCCAGCAGTTTGAAGCCAGGGCCAAGCTATGGCTACACCTTC. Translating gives CASSLKPGPSYGYTF.

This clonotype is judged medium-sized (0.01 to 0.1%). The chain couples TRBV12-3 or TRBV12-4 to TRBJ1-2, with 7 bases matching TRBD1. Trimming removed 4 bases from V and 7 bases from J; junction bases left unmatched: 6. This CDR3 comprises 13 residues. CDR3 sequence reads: CASSSTGEGGYTF. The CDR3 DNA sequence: TGTGCCAGCAGTTCAACAGGGGAGGGTGGCTACACCTTC.

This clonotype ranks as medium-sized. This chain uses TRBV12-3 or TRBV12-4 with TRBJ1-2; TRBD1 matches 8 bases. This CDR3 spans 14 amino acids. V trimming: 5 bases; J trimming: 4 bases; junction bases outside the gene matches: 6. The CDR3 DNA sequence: TGTGCCAGCAGTCCGCGGACAGGGTTCTATGGCTACACCTTC. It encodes CASSPRTGFYGYTF.

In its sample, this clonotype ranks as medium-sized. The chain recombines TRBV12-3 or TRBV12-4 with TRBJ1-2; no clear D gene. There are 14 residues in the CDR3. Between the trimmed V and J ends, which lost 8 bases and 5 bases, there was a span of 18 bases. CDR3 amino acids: CASRKSILGYGYTF. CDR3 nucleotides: TGTGCCAGCCGTAAAAGCATTTTAGGTTATGGCTACACCTTC.

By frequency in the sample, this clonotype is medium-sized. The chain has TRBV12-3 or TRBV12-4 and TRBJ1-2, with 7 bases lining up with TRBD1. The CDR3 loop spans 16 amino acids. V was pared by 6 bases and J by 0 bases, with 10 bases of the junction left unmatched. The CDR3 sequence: CASRGGTAQTNYGYTF. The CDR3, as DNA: TGTGCCAGCAGGGGCGGGACAGCTCAAACTAACTATGGCTACACCTTC.

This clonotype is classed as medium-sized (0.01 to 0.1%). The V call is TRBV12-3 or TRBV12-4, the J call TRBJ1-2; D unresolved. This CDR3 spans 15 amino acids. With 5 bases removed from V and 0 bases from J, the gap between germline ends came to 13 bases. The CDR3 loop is CASSPEASANYGYTF. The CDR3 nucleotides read TGTGCCAGCAGTCCCGAGGCAAGTGCTAACTATGGCTACACCTTC.

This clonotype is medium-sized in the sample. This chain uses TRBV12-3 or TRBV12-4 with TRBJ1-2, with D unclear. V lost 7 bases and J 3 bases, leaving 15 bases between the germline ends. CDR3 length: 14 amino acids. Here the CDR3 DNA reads TGTGCCAGCACCCCTGGGTCGGGTGACTATGGCTACACCTTC. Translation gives CASTPGSGDYGYTF.

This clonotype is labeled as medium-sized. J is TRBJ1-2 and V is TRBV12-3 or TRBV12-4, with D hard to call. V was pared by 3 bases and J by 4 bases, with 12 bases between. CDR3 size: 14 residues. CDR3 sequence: CASSLWRAVYGYTF. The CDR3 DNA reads TGTGCCAGCAGTTTGTGGAGGGCAGTCTATGGCTACACCTTC.

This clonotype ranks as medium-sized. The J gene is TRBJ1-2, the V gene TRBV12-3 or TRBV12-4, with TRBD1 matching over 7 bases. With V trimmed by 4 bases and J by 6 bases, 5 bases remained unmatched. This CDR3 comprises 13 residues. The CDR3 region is CASSSDRVNGYTF. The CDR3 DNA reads TGTGCCAGCAGTTCCGACAGGGTTAATGGCTACACCTTC.

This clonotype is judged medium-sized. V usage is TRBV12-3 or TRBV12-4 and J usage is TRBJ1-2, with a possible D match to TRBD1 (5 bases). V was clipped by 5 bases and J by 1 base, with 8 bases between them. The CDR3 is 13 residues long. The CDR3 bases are TGTGCCAGCAGTGTACAGGTTAACTATGGCTACACCTTC. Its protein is CASSVQVNYGYTF.

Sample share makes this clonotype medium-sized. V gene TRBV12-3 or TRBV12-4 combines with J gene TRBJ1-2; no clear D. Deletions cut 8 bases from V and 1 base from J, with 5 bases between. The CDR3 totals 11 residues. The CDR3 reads CASAVNYGYTF. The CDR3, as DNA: TGTGCCAGCGCGGTTAACTATGGCTACACCTTC.

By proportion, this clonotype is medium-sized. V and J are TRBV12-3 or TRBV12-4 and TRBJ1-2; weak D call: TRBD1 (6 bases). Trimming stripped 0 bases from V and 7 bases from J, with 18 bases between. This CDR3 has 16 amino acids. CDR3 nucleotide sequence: TGTGCCAGCAGTTTAGCGGGCCAAAAGCCAGGGGCTGGCTACACCTTC. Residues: CASSLAGQKPGAGYTF.

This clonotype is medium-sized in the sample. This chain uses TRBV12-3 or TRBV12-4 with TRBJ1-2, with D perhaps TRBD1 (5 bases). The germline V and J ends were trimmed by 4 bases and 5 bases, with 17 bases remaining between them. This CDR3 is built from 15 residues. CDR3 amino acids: CASSSHTGRSYGYTF. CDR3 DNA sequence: TGTGCCAGCAGTTCACATACAGGTCGCAGTTATGGCTACACCTTC.

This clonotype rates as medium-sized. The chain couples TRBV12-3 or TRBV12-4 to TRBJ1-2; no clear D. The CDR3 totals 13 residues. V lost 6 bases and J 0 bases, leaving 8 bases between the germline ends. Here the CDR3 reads CASRGQANYGYTF. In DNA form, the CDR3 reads TGTGCCAGCAGGGGTCAAGCTAACTATGGCTACACCTTC.

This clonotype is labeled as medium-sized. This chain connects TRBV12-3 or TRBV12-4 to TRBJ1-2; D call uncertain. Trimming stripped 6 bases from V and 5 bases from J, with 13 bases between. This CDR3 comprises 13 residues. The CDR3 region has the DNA TGTGCCAGCAGCCTAGACAATTCTTATGGCTACACCTTC. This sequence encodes CASSLDNSYGYTF.

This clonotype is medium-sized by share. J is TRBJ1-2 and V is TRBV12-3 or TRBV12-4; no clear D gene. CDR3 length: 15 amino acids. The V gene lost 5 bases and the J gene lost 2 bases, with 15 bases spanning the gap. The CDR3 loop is CASSQRRNLNYGYTF. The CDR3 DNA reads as TGTGCCAGCAGTCAAAGGCGGAACCTAAACTATGGCTACACCTTC.

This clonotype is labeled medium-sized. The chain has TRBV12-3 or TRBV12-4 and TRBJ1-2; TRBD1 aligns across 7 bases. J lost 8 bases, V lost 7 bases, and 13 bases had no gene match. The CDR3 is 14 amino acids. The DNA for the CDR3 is TGTGCCAGCACCGTCGCTGACAGGGCTCAAGGCTACACCTTC. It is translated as CASTVADRAQGYTF.

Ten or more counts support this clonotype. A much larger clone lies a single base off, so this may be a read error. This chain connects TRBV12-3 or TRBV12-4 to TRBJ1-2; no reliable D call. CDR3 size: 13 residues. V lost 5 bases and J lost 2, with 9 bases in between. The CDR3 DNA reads TGTGCCAGCAGTCGGACCTTCAACTATGGCTACACCTTC. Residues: CASSRTFNYGYTF.

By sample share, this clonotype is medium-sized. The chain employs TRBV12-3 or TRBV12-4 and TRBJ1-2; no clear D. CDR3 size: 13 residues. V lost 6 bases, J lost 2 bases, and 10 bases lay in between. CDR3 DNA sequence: TGTGCCAGCAGACGCTCGGAGAACTATGGCTACACCTTC. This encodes CASRRSENYGYTF.

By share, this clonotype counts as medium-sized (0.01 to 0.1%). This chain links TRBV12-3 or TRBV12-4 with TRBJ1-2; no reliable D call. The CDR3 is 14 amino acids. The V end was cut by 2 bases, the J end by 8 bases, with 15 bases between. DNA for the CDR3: TGTGCCAGCAGTTTAACCGGCAGTGAGTACGGCTACACCTTC. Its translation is CASSLTGSEYGYTF.

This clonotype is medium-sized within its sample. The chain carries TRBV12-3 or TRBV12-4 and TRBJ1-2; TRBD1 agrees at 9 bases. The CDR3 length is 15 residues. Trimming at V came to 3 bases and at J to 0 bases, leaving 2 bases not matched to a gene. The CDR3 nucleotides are TGTGCCAGCAGTTTTGGGACAGGGTCTAACTATGGCTACACCTTC. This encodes CASSFGTGSNYGYTF.